What follows are 19 T cell receptor beta chains derived from one specimen sequenced in a study of T cells after yellow fever vaccination. From the 5' RACE reads, TCRdb called clonotypes with MiXCR, one entry per CDR3 protein. This sample yields about 400,000 distinct CDR3 sequences, of which about 6% are seen a single time; around 16% belongs to the top ten. Sequenced here: PBMCs, sampled 5 days after the yellow fever booster vaccination. The receptors derive from a man aged 25-45 years who received the YFV17D yellow fever vaccine.

This clonotype was counted between two and nine times. The V call is TRBV28, the J call TRBJ1-2; 7 bases are a match to TRBD1. The V gene's germline CDR1 is MDHEN and CDR2 SYDVKM. V was pared by 6 bases and J by 2 bases, with 3 bases of the junction left unmatched. This CDR3 is built from 13 residues. As DNA, the CDR3 is TGTGCCAGCAGAAAACAGGGGAACTATGGCTACACCTTC. Its translation: CASRKQGNYGYTF.

This clonotype was counted a few times. V gene TRBV20-1 combines with J gene TRBJ1-1; 9 bases fit TRBD1. Unmatched junction bases numbered 4, after V lost 5 bases and J lost 0 bases. Germline V CDR1 and CDR2: DFQATT, SNEGSKA (reference sequence). The CDR3 extends over 14 amino acids. Written as DNA, the CDR3 is TGCAGTGCTTTACAGGGGGCAGTGAACACTGAAGCTTTCTTT. Translated: CSALQGAVNTEAFF.

This clonotype occurred a few times. The chain employs TRBV7-9 and TRBJ2-2; TRBD2 might be the D (6 bases). The germline V gene encodes CDR1 SEHNR and CDR2 FQNEAQ (reference sequence). The CDR3 extends over 13 amino acids. V lost 1 base, J lost 13 bases, and 13 bases lay in between. The CDR3 region is CASSLGGTGVLFF. CDR3 sequence (DNA): TGTGCCAGCAGCTTAGGAGGGACTGGCGTGCTGTTTTTT.

This clonotype showed up just a few times. The CDR3: CASTGSARGNEQFF. CDR3 sequence (DNA): TGTGCCAGCACTGGATCAGCAAGGGGAAATGAGCAGTTCTTC. The gene calls are TRBV6-1 and TRBJ2-1; possibly TRBD1 for D (5 bases). The V gene lost 7 bases and the J gene lost 7 bases, with 17 bases spanning the gap. Germline CDR1 is MNHNS and CDR2 is SASEGT. This CDR3 comprises 14 residues.

The chain is built from TRBV2 and TRBJ2-1; TRBD2 matches at 11 bases. The CDR3 is 15 residues long. V trimming: 3 bases; J trimming: 7 bases; junction bases outside the gene matches: 5. The V gene's germline CDR1 is SNHLY and CDR2 FYNNEI. DNA of the CDR3: TGTGCCAGCAGTGATTCTAGCGGGAGGAATAATGAGCAGTTCTTC. This encodes CASSDSSGRNNEQFF.

There are a few counts of this clonotype. J is TRBJ2-3 and V is TRBV6-1, with TRBD2 matching 7 bases. The CDR3 has 17 residues. The J segment lost 5 bases and the V segment lost 7 bases, leaving 18 bases of the junction unmatched. Per the germline V gene, CDR1 is MNHNS and CDR2 is SASEGT. The CDR3 sequence is CASTTRAGAEQGDTQYF. CDR3 in DNA: TGTGCCAGCACCACGAGGGCGGGAGCAGAACAAGGAGATACGCAGTATTTT.

This CDR3 reads CASIRGFEQFF. CDR3 bases: TGTGCCAGCATAAGGGGGTTTGAGCAGTTCTTC. The chain employs TRBV25-1 and TRBJ2-1; possible D gene TRBD1, 6 bases. Germline CDR1 and CDR2: MGHDK and SYGVNS. There are 11 residues in the CDR3. V shed 7 bases and J shed 9 bases, with 10 bases lying between them.

The chain joins TRBV7-2 to TRBJ1-5; 8 bases agree with TRBD1. CDR3 length: 14 residues. Trimming at V came to 5 bases and at J to 4 bases, leaving 4 bases not matched to a gene. CDR1 is SGHTA, CDR2 FQGNSA, per germline. In DNA, the CDR3 is TGTGCCAGCAGCCCCCGGGACAGGAATCAGCCCCAGCATTTT. Its translation is CASSPRDRNQPQHF.

This chain uses TRBV30 with TRBJ2-5, with D perhaps being TRBD1 or TRBD2 (6 bases each). The CDR3 is 15 residues long. With 3 bases removed from V and 5 bases from J, the gap between germline ends came to 19 bases. CDR1 and CDR2 (germline): GTSNPN, SVGIG (reference sequence). The CDR3 DNA follows: TGTGCCTGGAGCAAAGCCCGCGGGACATTGGAGACCCAGTACTTC. This translates into CAWSKARGTLETQYF.

The chain uses TRBV20-1 and TRBJ2-1; 10 bases align to TRBD2. CDR3 length: 16 residues. J was trimmed by 5 bases and V by 3 bases; bases with no gene match: 10. CDR1 is DFQATT, CDR2 SNEGSKA, per germline (reference sequence). The CDR3 is CSASPLGLAEDNEQFF. The CDR3 DNA reads as TGCAGTGCTAGCCCTCTAGGACTAGCGGAAGACAATGAGCAGTTCTTC.

The rearrangement links TRBV3-1 to TRBJ2-5; possible D gene TRBD1, 6 bases. This CDR3 comprises 15 residues. The V end was cut by 0 bases, the J end by 3 bases, with 11 bases between. Germline CDR1 reads LGHDT; CDR2 reads YNNKEL (reference sequence). CDR3 in DNA: TGTGCCAGCAGCCAAGACCCAGGGGAAGAAGAGACCCAGTACTTC. Translating it yields CASSQDPGEEETQYF.

The chain couples TRBV29-1 to TRBJ2-3; 9 nucleotides agree with TRBD1. The trim removed 8 bases at V and 4 bases at J, leaving 4 bases unmatched. The germline gives CDR1 SQVTM, CDR2 ANQGSEA. The CDR3 totals 12 residues. The chain's CDR3 is CSTGGWADTQYF. The CDR3 nucleotides read TGCAGCACAGGGGGCTGGGCAGATACGCAGTATTTT.

This clonotype was found many times. The genes are TRBV14 and TRBJ2-3; D gene unclear. V lost 1 base and J lost 6, with 11 bases in between. The germline gives CDR1 SGHDN, CDR2 FVKESK. The CDR3 has 14 residues. Here the CDR3 reads CASSQAPNPDTQYF. The CDR3 nucleotides read TGTGCCAGCAGCCAAGCCCCCAACCCCGATACGCAGTATTTT.

This clonotype has a handful of counts. The chain links TRBV6-2 or TRBV6-3 to TRBJ1-2; D remains unclear. CDR3 length: 11 residues. Deletions cut 10 bases from V and 2 bases from J, with 8 bases between. From germline, CDR1 is MNHEY and CDR2 SVGEGT. Here the CDR3 DNA reads TGTGCCATTTCAACGAACTATGGCTACACCTTC. This gives the protein CAISTNYGYTF.

Concerning this clonotype: A much bigger clone sits one base away, suggesting this may be a read error. The CDR3 carries no conserved terminal phenylalanine or tryptophan, so it likely arises from a read error. V gene TRBV7-3 combines with J gene TRBJ1-1; D unclear. Between the trimmed V and J ends, which lost 0 bases and 5 bases, there was a span of 10 bases. CDR3 size: 14 residues. From germline, CDR1 is SGHTA and CDR2 FQGTGA. The CDR3 sequence: CASSLTRVPTEAFL. The CDR3, as DNA: TGTGCCAGCAGCTTAACGAGGGTCCCGACTGAAGCTTTCCTT.

V and J are TRBV20-1 and TRBJ1-5; D gene unclear. Germline CDR1 reads DFQATT; CDR2 reads SNEGSKA (reference sequence). The CDR3 loop spans 14 amino acids. Trimming cost V 5 bases and J 0 bases, with 11 bases left between them. The CDR3 DNA reads TGCAGTGCTTCCCTCGGGTATAGCAATCAGCCCCAGCATTTT. Translation: CSASLGYSNQPQHF.

In this sample, this clonotype turned up a few times. The V gene is TRBV11-2, the J gene TRBJ2-1; a weak D match, TRBD1 (6 bases). CDR3 length: 14 residues. Germline V CDR1 and CDR2: SGHAT, FQNNGV. V was trimmed by 4 bases and J by 6 bases, leaving 13 bases between them. This CDR3 is CASSWGLVGNEQFF. In nucleotides, the CDR3 is TGTGCCAGCAGCTGGGGGCTAGTAGGCAATGAGCAGTTCTTC.

This chain links TRBV20-1 with TRBJ2-2; TRBD2 aligns across 12 bases. CDR1 is DFQATT, CDR2 SNEGSKA, per germline (reference sequence). CDR3 size: 18 residues. V shed 5 bases, J shed 2 bases, and the junction held 12 bases outside the gene matches. CDR3 nucleotide sequence: TGCAGTGCTTCTTCGACTAGCGGGAGCGGGGCTAACACCGGGGAGCTGTTTTTT. Translating gives CSASSTSGSGANTGELFF.

This clonotype has more than one count but fewer than ten. CDR3 loop: CASSLEAGQGIGEQYF. The CDR3 DNA reads TGTGCCAGCAGCTTAGAGGCGGGACAGGGAATAGGCGAGCAGTACTTC. The chain joins TRBV7-9 to TRBJ2-7; TRBD1 matches 9 bases. Germline lookup yields CDR1 SEHNR and CDR2 FQNEAQ (reference sequence). V dropped 1 base and J dropped 6; count of bases not matched to a gene: 10. The CDR3 loop spans 16 amino acids.